The subject of this entry is one T cell receptor (beta chain). Its antigen is still unknown. In germline, CDR1 is MGHRA, CDR2 YSYEKL. The V and J ends lost 1 base and 7 bases, in that order; junction bases with no gene match: 4. This CDR3 comprises 15 residues. Clones were sequenced by immunoSEQ multiplex PCR, and TCRdb holds only the in-frame ones, with some missing. The data show hundreds of thousands of clones, with roughly 97% seen just once and 0.045% to 0.07% held by the top ten. The data stem from a study of shared clonotypes between healthy human individuals. Regarding the study as a whole: A reduction in generation probabilities was seen for non-shared clonotypes relative to those shared by all four donors. The study found roughly 5% of naive CD4 clonotypes shared across a handful of donors.

The receptor's source is a woman in her twenties or thirties in good health. The chain is built from TRBV4-1 and TRBJ2-5; TRBD2 aligns across 12 bases. Sequencing input: naive CD4+ T cells sorted from blood. Subset: CD45RA+ positively selected. CDR3 loop: CASSQGLAGVGTQYF. The CDR3 region has the DNA TGCGCCAGCAGCCAAGGACTAGCGGGAGTCGGGACCCAGTACTTC.